The 19 T cell receptor beta chains given below trace back to one sample, sequenced in a study of blood T cell repertoires in COVID-19 (dated by TCRdb to about 2020). The library was built by means of the immunoSEQ multiplex PCR assay. Sourced from immuneACCESS, this table was stored by TCRdb with only in-frame sequences that have V and J called. A share of the clones is absent; for the studies checked, an unresolved V gene accounts for under half, and the remainder has no known explanation. Across this sample there are 150,000 to 200,000 clones, with approximately 88% seen only once. The top ten clones comprise more than 4.5% of the sample. The specimen was PBMCs or T cells enriched from blood (not recorded which). Source of these receptors: a man between 65 and 85 years old who had been exposed to COVID-19.

The rearrangement joins TRBV6-5 to TRBJ1-1; D possibly corresponds to TRBD1 (6 bases). The CDR3 contains 13 residues. The ends were cut back, 2 bases at V and 5 bases at J, with 9 bases in the middle. Germline CDR1 reads MNHEY; CDR2 reads SVGAGI. The DNA for the CDR3 is TGTGCCAGCAGTTACCCAGGGGTAACTGAAGCTTTCTTT. Its translation is CASSYPGVTEAFF.

The chain recombines TRBV19 with TRBJ2-7; 9 bases are shared with TRBD2. V lost 4 bases, J lost 2 bases, and 9 bases stayed unmatched. The CDR3 extends over 16 amino acids. Looked up from germline, CDR1 is LNHDA and CDR2 is SQIVND (reference sequence). The CDR3 sequence: CASSTGLAQHTYEQYF. DNA for the CDR3: TGTGCCAGTAGTACCGGACTAGCGCAACACACCTACGAGCAGTACTTC. Full variable domain (outside the CDR3, taken from reference TRBV19 and TRBJ2-7): DGGITQSPKYLFRKEGQNVTLSCEQNLNHDAMYWYRQDPGQGLRLIYYSQIVNDFQKGDIAEGYSVSREKKESFPLTVTSAQKNPTAFYLCASSTGLAQHTYEQYFGPGTRLTVT.

V and J are TRBV18 and TRBJ1-1, with D unresolved. The germline V and J ends were trimmed by 6 bases and 1 base, with 15 bases remaining between them. CDR3 size: 15 residues. Germline CDR1 reads KGHSH; CDR2 reads LQKENI. The CDR3 region has the DNA TGTGCCAGCTCTCCGTTTGGGAGGCAGAACACTGAAGCTTTCTTT. Translating gives CASSPFGRQNTEAFF.

This rearrangement joins TRBV15 to TRBJ2-2; D may be TRBD2 (6 bases). Germline lookup yields CDR1 LNHNV and CDR2 YYDKDF (reference sequence). There are 17 residues in the CDR3. V dropped 0 bases and J dropped 4 bases, with 15 bases sitting between them. The CDR3 here is CATSREPTSQVTGELFF. The CDR3 nucleotides are TGTGCCACCAGCAGAGAACCGACTAGTCAAGTCACCGGGGAGCTGTTTTTT.

The V and J genes are TRBV12-3 or TRBV12-4 and TRBJ1-2; D ambiguous. CDR3 length equals 13 residues. The V end lost 7 bases, the J end lost 3 bases, and 12 bases lay between the germline ends. In DNA form, the CDR3 reads TGTGCCAGCACCAATAGGCGGGACTATGGCTACACCTTC. This encodes CASTNRRDYGYTF.

The chain is built from TRBV4-2 and TRBJ1-2; TRBD1 might be the D (5 bases). V was cut by 0 bases and J by 4 bases, with 12 bases left in between. The CDR3 consists of 15 residues. Germline V CDR1 and CDR2: LGHNA, YNFKEQ. The CDR3 is CASSQESGGLYGYTF. In nucleotides, the CDR3 is TGTGCCAGCAGCCAAGAATCGGGGGGACTCTATGGCTACACCTTC.

The rearrangement uses TRBV15 and TRBJ2-7; TRBD2 is a possible D gene (5 bases). This CDR3 is 13 amino acids long. V was cut by 1 base and J by 4 bases, with 8 bases left in between. Per the germline V gene, CDR1 is LNHNV and CDR2 is YYDKDF (reference sequence). CDR3 sequence reads: CATSRGRTYEQYF. For the CDR3, the DNA is TGTGCCACCAGCAGAGGCAGGACTTACGAGCAGTACTTC.

The gene calls are TRBV20-1 and TRBJ2-3, with 7 bases fitting TRBD2. Germline loops: CDR1 DFQATT, CDR2 SNEGSKA (reference sequence). Trimming took 3 bases from V and 6 from J; bases not matched to a gene: 9. The CDR3 loop spans 14 amino acids. The CDR3 DNA reads TGCAGTGCTAGTGGACTAGAGGGGCTCGATACGCAGTATTTT. Translating it yields CSASGLEGLDTQYF.

CDR3 in DNA: TGTGCCAGCACGAGGGAAATGCGAGGTTCACCCCTCCACTTT. This codes for CASTREMRGSPLHF. The V call is TRBV27, the J call TRBJ1-6; D unclear. The CDR3 sequence is 14 residues long. The V gene lost 7 bases and the J gene lost 9 bases, with 16 bases spanning the gap. In germline, CDR1 is MNHEY, CDR2 SMNVEV (reference sequence).

This sequence joins TRBV5-4 and TRBJ2-3, with 7 bases matching TRBD2. Germline V gene lookup returns CDR1 SGHNT and CDR2 YYREEE (reference sequence). The CDR3 is 15 amino acids. J gave up 0 bases and V 0 bases, and 1 base lay outside the gene matches. The CDR3 loop is CASSLDSGSTDTQYF. The CDR3 nucleotides read TGTGCCAGCAGCTTGGATAGCGGGAGCACAGATACGCAGTATTTT. Variable domain in full (rest from reference TRBV5-4 and TRBJ2-3): ETGVTQSPTHLIKTRGQQVTLRCSSQSGHNTVSWYQQALGQGPQFIFQYYREEENGRGNFPPRFSGLQFPNYSSELNVNALELDDSALYLCASSLDSGSTDTQYFGPGTRLTVL.

To note about this clone: The same CDR3 also results from other DNA sequences found in this sample. This chain uses TRBV3-1 (or the pseudogene TRBV3-2) with TRBJ2-2; TRBD2 matches 9 bases. This CDR3 spans 15 amino acids. Germline V CDR1 and CDR2: LGHDT, YNNKEL (reference sequence). Losses at the gene ends were 5 bases for V and 0 bases for J; bases not matched to a gene: 1. CDR3 nucleotides: TGTGCCAGCAGCTTAGCGGGGGCGAACACCGGGGAGCTGTTTTTT. Residues: CASSLAGANTGELFF.

The chain uses TRBV5-4 and TRBJ1-1, with 9 bases matching TRBD1. Trimming cost V 2 bases and J 5 bases; bases outside gene matches: 4. Germline V gives CDR1 SGHNT, CDR2 YYREEE (reference sequence). The CDR3 contains 14 residues. The CDR3 loop is CASSLQGALTEAFF. CDR3 coding DNA: TGTGCCAGCAGCTTACAGGGGGCACTTACTGAAGCTTTCTTT.

This clone was found once. The chain couples TRBV7-2 to TRBJ1-1; the D is unclear. Germline loops: CDR1 SGHTA, CDR2 FQGNSA. The CDR3 consists of 14 residues. Trimming took off 0 bases at V and 1 base at J, with 6 bases between the two ends. CDR3 in DNA: TGTGCCAGCAGCTTAGCTTCGGGGAACACTGAAGCTTTCTTT. It specifies CASSLASGNTEAFF.

This clone was seen a single time. The chain uses TRBV19 and TRBJ2-3; 11 bases fit TRBD2. Trimming cost V 6 bases and J 2 bases; bases outside gene matches: 10. The germline V gene has CDR1 LNHDA and CDR2 SQIVND (reference sequence). The CDR3 loop spans 17 amino acids. Here the CDR3 DNA reads TGTGCCAGTAGCCGTACTAGCGGGAGCCTCAACACAGATACGCAGTATTTT. This codes for CASSRTSGSLNTDTQYF.

This chain uses TRBV6-4 with TRBJ1-1, with a possible D match to TRBD1 (6 bases). This CDR3 has 15 residues. Germline V gives CDR1 MRHNA, CDR2 SNTAGT. V was pared by 6 bases and J by 0 bases, with 14 bases between. CDR3 sequence: CASRRGASLNTEAFF. Written as DNA, the CDR3 is TGTGCCAGCAGGCGGGGGGCCAGTTTGAACACTGAAGCTTTCTTT.

This chain uses TRBV20-1 with TRBJ2-3; 9 nucleotides match TRBD2. CDR1 DFQATT and CDR2 SNEGSKA come from the germline V gene (reference sequence). The CDR3 has 15 amino acids. V was pared by 3 bases and J by 2 bases, with 6 bases of the junction left unmatched. CDR3 in amino acids: CSASSLAGSTDTQYF. The DNA of the CDR3 is TGCAGTGCTAGTTCCCTAGCGGGGTCCACAGATACGCAGTATTTT.

V gene TRBV3-1 (or the pseudogene TRBV3-2) combines with J gene TRBJ2-5, with 12 bases that match TRBD2. The V gene end was trimmed by 4 bases and the J gene end by 1 base; junction bases not matched to a gene: 4. Germline loops: CDR1 LGHDT, CDR2 YNNKEL (reference sequence). This CDR3 contains 16 residues. This CDR3 is CASSLWTSGIQETQYF. DNA of the CDR3: TGTGCCAGCAGCCTTTGGACTAGCGGGATCCAAGAGACCCAGTACTTC.

This clone was picked up a small number of times. The chain couples TRBV6-1 to TRBJ2-2; weak D call: TRBD1 (5 bases). The CDR3 loop spans 13 amino acids. The germline CDR1 and CDR2 sequences are MNHNS and SASEGT. The V end was cut by 2 bases, the J end by 6 bases, with 7 bases between. CDR3 DNA: TGTGCCAGCAGTGAAATGGGGCCCGGGGAGCTGTTTTTT. This translates into CASSEMGPGELFF.

The chain combines TRBV4-3 with TRBJ2-1; 10 bases map to TRBD2. From germline, CDR1 is LGHNA and CDR2 YSLEER. The J segment lost 0 bases and the V segment lost 3 bases, leaving 5 bases of the junction unmatched. The CDR3 runs 17 residues. The CDR3 sequence is CASSHLSGGPSYNEQFF. The CDR3 DNA follows: TGCGCCAGCAGCCACCTTAGCGGGGGGCCCTCCTACAATGAGCAGTTCTTC.